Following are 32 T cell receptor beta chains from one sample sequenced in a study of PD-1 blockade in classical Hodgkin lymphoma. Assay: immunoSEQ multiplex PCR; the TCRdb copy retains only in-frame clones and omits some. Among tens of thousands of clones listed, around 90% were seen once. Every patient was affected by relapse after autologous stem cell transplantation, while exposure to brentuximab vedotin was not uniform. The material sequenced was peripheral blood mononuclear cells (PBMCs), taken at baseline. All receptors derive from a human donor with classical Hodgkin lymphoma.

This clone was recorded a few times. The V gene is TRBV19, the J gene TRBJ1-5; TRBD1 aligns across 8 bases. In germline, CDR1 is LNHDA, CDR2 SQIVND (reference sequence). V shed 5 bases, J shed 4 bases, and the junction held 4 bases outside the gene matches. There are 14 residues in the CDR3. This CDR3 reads CASSPHRGNQPQHF. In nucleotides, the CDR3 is TGTGCCAGTAGTCCTCACAGGGGGAATCAGCCCCAGCATTTT.

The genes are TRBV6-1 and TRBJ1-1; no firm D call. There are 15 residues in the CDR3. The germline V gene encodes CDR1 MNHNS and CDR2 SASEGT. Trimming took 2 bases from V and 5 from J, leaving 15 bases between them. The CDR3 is CASSEFSQVKTEAFF. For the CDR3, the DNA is TGTGCCAGCAGTGAATTTAGTCAGGTCAAGACTGAAGCTTTCTTT.

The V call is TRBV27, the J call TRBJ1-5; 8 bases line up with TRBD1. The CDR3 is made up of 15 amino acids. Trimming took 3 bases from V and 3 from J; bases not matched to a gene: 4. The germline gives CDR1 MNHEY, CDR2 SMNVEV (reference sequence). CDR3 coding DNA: TGTGCCAGCAGTTTCGGGACAGGAGTCAATCAGCCCCAGCATTTT. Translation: CASSFGTGVNQPQHF.

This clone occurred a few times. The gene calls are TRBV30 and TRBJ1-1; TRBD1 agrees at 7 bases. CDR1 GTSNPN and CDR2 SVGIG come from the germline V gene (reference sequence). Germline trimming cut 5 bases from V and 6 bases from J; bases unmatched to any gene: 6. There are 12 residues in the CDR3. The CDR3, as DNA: TGTGCCTGGGGGTACAGGGGACCTGAAGCTTTCTTT. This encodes CAWGYRGPEAFF.

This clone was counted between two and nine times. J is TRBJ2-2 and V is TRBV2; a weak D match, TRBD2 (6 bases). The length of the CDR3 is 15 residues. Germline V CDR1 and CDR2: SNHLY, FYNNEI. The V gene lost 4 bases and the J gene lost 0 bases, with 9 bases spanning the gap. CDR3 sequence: CASSVSSANTGELFF. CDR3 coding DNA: TGTGCCAGCAGTGTGTCTAGCGCGAACACCGGGGAGCTGTTTTTT.

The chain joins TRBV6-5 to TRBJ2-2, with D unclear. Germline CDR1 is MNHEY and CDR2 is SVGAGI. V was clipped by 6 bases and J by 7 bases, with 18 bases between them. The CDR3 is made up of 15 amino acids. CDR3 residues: CASSSSPNTGGELFF. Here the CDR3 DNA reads TGTGCCAGCAGCAGCAGCCCCAATACGGGCGGGGAGCTGTTTTTT.

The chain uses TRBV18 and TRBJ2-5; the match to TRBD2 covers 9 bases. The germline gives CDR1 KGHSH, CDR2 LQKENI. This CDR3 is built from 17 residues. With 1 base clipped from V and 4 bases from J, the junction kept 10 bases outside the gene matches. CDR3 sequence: CASSPLEAGGRPETQYF. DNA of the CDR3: TGTGCCAGCTCACCACTGGAAGCGGGAGGTCGGCCAGAGACCCAGTACTTC.

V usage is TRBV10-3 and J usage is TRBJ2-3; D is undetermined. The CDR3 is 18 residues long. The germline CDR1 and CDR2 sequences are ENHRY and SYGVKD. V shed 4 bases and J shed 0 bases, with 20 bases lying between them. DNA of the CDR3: TGTGCCATCAGTGGACTGGCGAAGGAAAAATCTAGCACAGATACGCAGTATTTT. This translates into CAISGLAKEKSSTDTQYF.

CDR3 in DNA: TGTGCCAGCAGCTCTTCCCTAGTCTCTGGGGCCAACGTCCTGACTTTC. This gives the protein CASSSSLVSGANVLTF. This chain joins TRBV7-9 and TRBJ2-6, with D uncertain. CDR1 is SEHNR and CDR2 is FQNEAQ in the germline V gene (reference sequence). Trimming stripped 4 bases from V and 0 bases from J, with 10 bases between. The CDR3 is made up of 16 amino acids.

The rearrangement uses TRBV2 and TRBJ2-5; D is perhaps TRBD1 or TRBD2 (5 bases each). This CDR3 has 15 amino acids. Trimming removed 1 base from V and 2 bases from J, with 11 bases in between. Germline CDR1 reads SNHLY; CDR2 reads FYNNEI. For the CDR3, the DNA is TGTGCCAGCAGTGAAGAGGGACGGTTACAAGAGACCCAGTACTTC. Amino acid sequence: CASSEEGRLQETQYF.

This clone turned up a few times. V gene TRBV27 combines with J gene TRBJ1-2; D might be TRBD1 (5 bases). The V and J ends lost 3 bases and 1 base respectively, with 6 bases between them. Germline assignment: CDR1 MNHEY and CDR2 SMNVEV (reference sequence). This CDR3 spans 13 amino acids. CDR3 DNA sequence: TGTGCCAGCAGTTTGCAGGGTAACTATGGCTACACCTTC. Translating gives CASSLQGNYGYTF.

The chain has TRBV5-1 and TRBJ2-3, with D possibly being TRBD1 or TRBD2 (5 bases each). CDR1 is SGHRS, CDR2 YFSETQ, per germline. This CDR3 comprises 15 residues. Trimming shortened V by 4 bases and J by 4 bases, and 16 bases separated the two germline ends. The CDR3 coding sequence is TGCGCCAGCAGCGTAGGGACCCAGGCGGCAGATACGCAGTATTTT. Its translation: CASSVGTQAADTQYF.

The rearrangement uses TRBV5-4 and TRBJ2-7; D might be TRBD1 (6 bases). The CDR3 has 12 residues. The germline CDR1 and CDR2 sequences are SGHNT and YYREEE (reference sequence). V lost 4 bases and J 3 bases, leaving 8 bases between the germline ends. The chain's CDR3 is CASSIQGYEQYF. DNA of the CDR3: TGTGCCAGCAGCATACAGGGCTACGAGCAGTACTTC.

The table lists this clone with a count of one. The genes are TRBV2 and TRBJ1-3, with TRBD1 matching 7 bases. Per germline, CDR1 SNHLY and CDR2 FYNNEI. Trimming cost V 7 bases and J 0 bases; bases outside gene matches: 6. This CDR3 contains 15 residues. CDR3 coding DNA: TGTGCCAGCATCCCGGACAGGTCCTCTGGAAACACCATATATTTT. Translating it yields CASIPDRSSGNTIYF.

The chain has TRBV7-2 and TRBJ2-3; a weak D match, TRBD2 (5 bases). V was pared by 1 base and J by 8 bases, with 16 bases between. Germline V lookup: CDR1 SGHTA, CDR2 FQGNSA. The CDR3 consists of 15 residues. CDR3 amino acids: CASSLERRSPATQYF. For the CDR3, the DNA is TGTGCCAGCAGCTTAGAGCGGCGGTCCCCCGCTACGCAGTATTTT.

For the CDR3, the DNA is TGTGCCAGCAGCTTAGTAGCGGGACAGGGATTCTACGAGCAGTACTTC. Its translation: CASSLVAGQGFYEQYF. The chain recombines TRBV7-6 with TRBJ2-7, with a tentative D call TRBD1 (9 bases). The CDR3 extends over 16 amino acids. V lost 1 base, J lost 3 bases, and 16 bases lay in between. From germline, CDR1 is SGHVS and CDR2 FNYEAQ.

The CDR3 loop is CASSMQGPNTGELFF. The CDR3 DNA sequence: TGTGCCAGTAGTATGCAGGGGCCCAACACCGGGGAGCTGTTTTTT. The J gene is TRBJ2-2, the V gene TRBV19; tentatively, D is TRBD1 (6 bases). CDR1 is LNHDA and CDR2 is SQIVND in the germline V gene (reference sequence). The CDR3 contains 15 residues. Trimming took off 3 bases at V and 2 bases at J, with 10 bases between the two ends.

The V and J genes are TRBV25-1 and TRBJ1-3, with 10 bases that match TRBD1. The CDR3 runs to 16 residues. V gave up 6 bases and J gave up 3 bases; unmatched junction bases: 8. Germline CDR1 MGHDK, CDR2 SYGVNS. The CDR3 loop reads CASSLTGTGVGNTIYF. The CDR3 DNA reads TGTGCCAGCAGCCTAACCGGGACAGGGGTTGGAAACACCATATATTTT. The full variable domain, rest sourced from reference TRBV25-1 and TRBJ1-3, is EADIYQTPRYLVIGTGKKITLECSQTMGHDKMYWYQQDPGMELHLIHYSYGVNSTEKGDLSSESTVSRIRTEHFPLTLESARPSHTSQYLCASSLTGTGVGNTIYFGEGSWLTVV.

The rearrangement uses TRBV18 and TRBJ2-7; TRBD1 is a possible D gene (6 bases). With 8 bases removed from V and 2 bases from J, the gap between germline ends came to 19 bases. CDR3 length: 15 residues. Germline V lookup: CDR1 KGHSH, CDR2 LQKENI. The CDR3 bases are TGTGCCAGCCAGCAAGATGGCAGGGGTACCTACGAGCAGTACTTC. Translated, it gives CASQQDGRGTYEQYF.

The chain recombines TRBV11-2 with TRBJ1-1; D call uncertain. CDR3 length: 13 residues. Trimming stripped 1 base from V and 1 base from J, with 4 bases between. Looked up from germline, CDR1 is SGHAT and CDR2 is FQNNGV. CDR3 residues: CASSLGQNTEAFF. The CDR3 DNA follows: TGTGCCAGCAGCTTAGGGCAGAACACTGAAGCTTTCTTT.

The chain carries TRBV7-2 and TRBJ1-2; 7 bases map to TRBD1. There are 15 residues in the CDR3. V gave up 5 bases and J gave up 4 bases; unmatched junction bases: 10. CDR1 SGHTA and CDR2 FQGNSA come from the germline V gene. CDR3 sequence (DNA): TGTGCCAGCAGCGCTTATACAGGGGATGGCTATGGCTACACCTTC. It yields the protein CASSAYTGDGYGYTF.

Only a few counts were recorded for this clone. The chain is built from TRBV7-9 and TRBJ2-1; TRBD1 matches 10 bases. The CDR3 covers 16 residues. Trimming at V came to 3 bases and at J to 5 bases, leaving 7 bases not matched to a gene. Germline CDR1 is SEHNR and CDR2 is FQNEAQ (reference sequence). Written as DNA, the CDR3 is TGTGCCAGCAGCTTGGGGGACAGGGGACATCACAATGAGCAGTTCTTC. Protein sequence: CASSLGDRGHHNEQFF.

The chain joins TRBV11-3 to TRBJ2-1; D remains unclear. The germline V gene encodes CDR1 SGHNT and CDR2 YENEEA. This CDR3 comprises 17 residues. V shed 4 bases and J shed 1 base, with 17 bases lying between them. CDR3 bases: TGTGCCAGCAGCTCGAGAGGCTGGGTCGGTTCCTACAATGAGCAGTTCTTC. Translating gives CASSSRGWVGSYNEQFF.

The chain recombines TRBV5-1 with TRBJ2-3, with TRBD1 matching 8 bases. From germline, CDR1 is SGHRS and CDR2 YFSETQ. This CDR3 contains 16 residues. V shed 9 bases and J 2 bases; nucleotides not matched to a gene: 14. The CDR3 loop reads CATSSAGGTSTDTQYF. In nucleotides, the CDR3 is TGCGCCACCAGTTCCGCAGGGGGCACCTCCACAGATACGCAGTATTTT.

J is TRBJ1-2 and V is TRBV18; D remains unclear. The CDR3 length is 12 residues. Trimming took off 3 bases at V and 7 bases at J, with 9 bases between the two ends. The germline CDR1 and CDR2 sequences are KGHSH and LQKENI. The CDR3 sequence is CASSPGISGYTF. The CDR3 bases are TGTGCCAGCTCACCGGGGATTAGTGGCTACACCTTC.

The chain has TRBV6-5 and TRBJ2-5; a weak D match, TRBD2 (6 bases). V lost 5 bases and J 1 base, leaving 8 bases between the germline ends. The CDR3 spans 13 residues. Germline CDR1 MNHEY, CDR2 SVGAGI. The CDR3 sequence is CASSRDFQETQYF. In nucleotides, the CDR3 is TGTGCCAGCAGTCGGGACTTCCAAGAGACCCAGTACTTC.

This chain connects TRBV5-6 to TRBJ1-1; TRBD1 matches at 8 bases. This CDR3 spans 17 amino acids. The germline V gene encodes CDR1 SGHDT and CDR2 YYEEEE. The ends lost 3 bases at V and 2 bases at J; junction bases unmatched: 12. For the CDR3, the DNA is TGTGCCAGCAGCTATTCAGGGGGCGGCGGTGTTAACACTGAAGCTTTCTTT. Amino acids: CASSYSGGGGVNTEAFF.

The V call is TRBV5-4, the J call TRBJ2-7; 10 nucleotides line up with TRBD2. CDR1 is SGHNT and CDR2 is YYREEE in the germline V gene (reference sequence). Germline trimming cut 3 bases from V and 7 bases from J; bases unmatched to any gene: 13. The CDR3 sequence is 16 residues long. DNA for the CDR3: TGTGCCAGCAGCTCGGCGGGGCTAGCGGGAGTCGGAGAGCAGTACTTC. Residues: CASSSAGLAGVGEQYF.

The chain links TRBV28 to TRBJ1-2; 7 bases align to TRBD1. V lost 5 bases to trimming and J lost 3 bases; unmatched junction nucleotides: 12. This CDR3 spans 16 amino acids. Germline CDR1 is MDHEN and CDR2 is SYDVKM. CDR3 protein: CASSSRTGRIYYGYTF. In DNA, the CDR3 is TGTGCCAGCAGTAGCCGGACAGGTCGAATCTACTATGGCTACACCTTC.

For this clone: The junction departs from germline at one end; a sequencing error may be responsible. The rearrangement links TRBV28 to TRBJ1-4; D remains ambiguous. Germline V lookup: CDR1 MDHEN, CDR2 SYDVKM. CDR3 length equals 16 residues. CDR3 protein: CASCLGVRKANEKLFF. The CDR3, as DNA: TGTGCCAGCTGTTTAGGAGTCCGTAAAGCTAATGAAAAACTGTTTTTT.

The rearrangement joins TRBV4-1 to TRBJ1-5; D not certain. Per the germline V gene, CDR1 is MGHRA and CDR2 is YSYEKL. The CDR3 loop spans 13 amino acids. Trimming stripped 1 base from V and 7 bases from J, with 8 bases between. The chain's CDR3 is CASSQVPRQPQHF. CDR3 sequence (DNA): TGCGCCAGCAGCCAAGTTCCCAGACAGCCCCAGCATTTT.

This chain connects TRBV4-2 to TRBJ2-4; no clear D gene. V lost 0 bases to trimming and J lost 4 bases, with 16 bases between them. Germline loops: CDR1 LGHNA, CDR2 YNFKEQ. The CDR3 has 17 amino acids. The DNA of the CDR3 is TGTGCCAGCAGCCAAGAACCATCAGGCATTCTTAAAAACATTCAGTACTTC. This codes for CASSQEPSGILKNIQYF.